Presented here are 13 T cell receptor beta chains from one specimen sequenced in a study of blood T cell repertoires in COVID-19. The protocol was immunoSEQ multiplex PCR, while the TCRdb copy is restricted to in-frame clones and leaves out a portion. This table has tens of thousands of clones, over 80% appearing once. The sample consisted of peripheral blood. Receptor source: a human donor in a cohort sampled during active COVID-19.

Regarding this clone: One end of the junction does not line up with germline, which may come from a read error. This chain connects TRBV11-2 to TRBJ2-7; D is undetermined. The CDR3 is 11 residues long. The germline V gene has CDR1 SGHAT and CDR2 FQNNGV. In DNA form, the CDR3 reads TGTGCCAGCAGCGTTTCCTCCGAGCAGTACTTC. As protein: CASSVSSEQYF. Drawing the rest from reference TRBV11-2 and TRBJ2-7, the complete variable domain is EAGVAQSPRYKIIEKRQSVAFWCNPISGHATLYWYQQILGQGPKLLIQFQNNGVVDDSQLPKDRFSAERLKGVDSTLKIQPAKLEDSAVYLCASSVSSEQYFGPGTRLTVT.

This chain joins TRBV7-9 and TRBJ2-7; 7 bases fit TRBD2. Germline V gives CDR1 SEHNR, CDR2 FQNEAQ (reference sequence). The length of the CDR3 is 16 residues. Trimming cost V 1 base and J 3 bases; bases outside gene matches: 9. The CDR3 spells CASSLGFLAEDYEQYF. CDR3 nucleotide sequence: TGTGCCAGCAGCTTAGGTTTCCTAGCGGAGGACTACGAGCAGTACTTC.

This rearrangement joins TRBV21-1 to TRBJ1-3. TRBV21-1 is an annotated pseudogene. CDR3 length equals 12 residues. CDR3 amino acids: CATFISGNTIYF. CDR3 nucleotides: TGTGCCACCTTTATCTCTGGAAACACCATATATTTT.

This chain uses TRBV2 with TRBJ1-5, with 7 nucleotides matching TRBD1. CDR3 size: 15 residues. The J segment lost 4 bases and the V segment lost 6 bases, leaving 9 bases of the junction unmatched. CDR1 SNHLY and CDR2 FYNNEI come from the germline V gene. CDR3 amino acids: CASRGDRARNQPQHF. The CDR3 region has the DNA TGTGCCAGCAGGGGAGACAGGGCTCGAAATCAGCCCCAGCATTTT.

The chain is built from TRBV19 and TRBJ2-7; TRBD1 aligns across 9 bases. Germline V gene data show CDR1 as LNHDA and CDR2 as SQIVND (reference sequence). CDR3 length: 14 amino acids. V dropped 5 bases and J dropped 5; count of bases not matched to a gene: 7. CDR3 loop: CASSFTGGEHEQYF. CDR3 coding DNA: TGTGCCAGTAGTTTCACAGGGGGCGAACACGAGCAGTACTTC.

This clone was counted between two and nine times. Distinct nucleotide sequences in the sample also encode this CDR3. The chain joins TRBV2 to TRBJ2-5; TRBD2 matches at 12 bases. The CDR3 contains 13 residues. With V trimmed by 6 bases and J by 4 bases, 0 bases remained unmatched. The V gene's germline CDR1 is SNHLY and CDR2 FYNNEI. The CDR3 loop is CASRTSGGETQYF. CDR3 DNA sequence: TGTGCCAGCAGGACTAGCGGGGGAGAGACCCAGTACTTC.

The V gene is TRBV6-2 or TRBV6-3, the J gene TRBJ1-6, with 8 bases identical to TRBD1. The CDR3 extends over 15 amino acids. After removal of 2 bases from V and 6 bases from J, the junction contained 3 bases not matched to a gene. Germline V gives CDR1 MNHEY, CDR2 SVGEGT. The CDR3 sequence: CASSYTGQANSPLHF. CDR3 DNA: TGTGCCAGCAGTTACACGGGACAGGCTAATTCACCCCTCCACTTT.

This clone has only one observation. The V and J genes are TRBV7-9 and TRBJ1-1, with D possibly being TRBD1 (5 bases). Germline lookup yields CDR1 SEHNR and CDR2 FQNEAQ (reference sequence). Trimming stripped 1 base from V and 8 bases from J, with 11 bases between. The length of the CDR3 is 13 residues. CDR3 region: CASSLVGPTEAFF. The CDR3 nucleotides read TGTGCCAGCAGCTTAGTGGGGCCTACCGAAGCTTTCTTT.

The V call is TRBV14, the J call TRBJ2-2, with 12 positions matching TRBD2. Germline CDR1 reads SGHDN; CDR2 reads FVKESK. This CDR3 comprises 17 residues. Unmatched junction bases numbered 6, after V lost 3 bases and J lost 4 bases. This CDR3 is CASSQAGLAGFTGELFF. The CDR3 nucleotides read TGTGCCAGCAGCCAGGCGGGACTAGCGGGTTTCACCGGGGAGCTGTTTTTT.

The chain couples TRBV27 to TRBJ1-4; 7 bases are a match to TRBD1. Trimming removed 6 bases from V and 3 bases from J; junction bases left unmatched: 7. CDR1 is MNHEY and CDR2 is SMNVEV in the germline V gene (reference sequence). The CDR3 contains 15 residues. CDR3 nucleotides: TGTGCCAGCAGCCTGCGACAGGGCCCTAATGAAAAACTGTTTTTT. This encodes CASSLRQGPNEKLFF. The full variable domain, in which reference TRBV27 and TRBJ1-4 provide the parts outside the CDR3, is EAQVTQNPRYLITVTGKKLTVTCSQNMNHEYMSWYRQDPGLGLRQIYYSMNVEVTDKGDVPEGYKVSRKEKRNFPLILESPSPNQTSLYFCASSLRQGPNEKLFFGSGTQLSVL.

The V gene is TRBV30, the J gene TRBJ1-5; the D gene is possibly TRBD1 (5 bases). V lost 0 bases and J 7 bases, leaving 10 bases between the germline ends. The germline gives CDR1 GTSNPN, CDR2 SVGIG (reference sequence). The CDR3 runs 13 residues. The CDR3 region is CAWSVRGIQPQHF. DNA for the CDR3: TGTGCCTGGAGTGTACGGGGGATCCAGCCCCAGCATTTT.

The rearrangement links TRBV15 to TRBJ2-2; D remains ambiguous. The CDR3 is 13 residues long. The ends were cut back, 4 bases at V and 8 bases at J, with 11 bases in the middle. From germline, CDR1 is LNHNV and CDR2 YYDKDF (reference sequence). The DNA of the CDR3 is TGTGCCACCAGCACCGCTCGAGCTGGGGAGCTGTTTTTT. This encodes CATSTARAGELFF.

This clone was detected a few times. The CDR3 sequence: CASRRLAGAYNEQFF. The CDR3 DNA follows: TGTGCCAGCAGACGACTAGCGGGTGCCTACAATGAGCAGTTCTTC. The chain joins TRBV7-2 to TRBJ2-1; 10 bases match TRBD2. The CDR3 is 15 amino acids. The germline V gene has CDR1 SGHTA and CDR2 FQGNSA. V lost 6 bases, J lost 2 bases, and 4 bases stayed unmatched.